This T cell receptor beta chain was obtained from a study of T cell repertoires in cytomegalovirus infection. Via MiXCR, TCRdb re-called the reads, giving one row per CDR3 protein. This table holds 200,000 to 300,000 distinct CDR3 sequences, approximately 9% found once. The sample holds many counts of this clonotype. Its antigen is undetermined. Study findings and constraints: Dominant in the ex vivo response were TCR beta clonotypes restricted by HLA-C and specific for CMV.

The V end was cut by 4 bases, the J end by 2 bases, with 14 bases between. Germline CDR1 reads SGHTA; CDR2 reads FQGNSA. The CDR3 is made up of 15 amino acids. The clonotype originates from a human donor in good health (CMV status not recorded). Some clones in this sample may be carry-over from other donors' samples. The V and J genes are TRBV7-2 and TRBJ1-1, with a tentative D call TRBD1 (6 bases). Sequences were obtained from PBMCs. The DNA of the CDR3 is TGTGCCAGCAGCTCCCAAGGGGGGCTCAACACTGAAGCTTTCTTT. The encoded protein is CASSSQGGLNTEAFF.